This TCR beta chain was sequenced during a study of blood T cell repertoires in COVID-19 (dated by TCRdb to 2020 to 2022). Background on the whole study: Samples covering the acute and convalescent phases of COVID-19 were provided by collaborators in the United States, Italy and Spain. The repertoires were released in a freely available public database meant as a resource for research on the immune response to SARS-CoV-2. Deeply sampled blood TCRbeta repertoires from subjects exposed to, actively infected with, or recovered from COVID-19 were included in the dataset. The prospective study material was composed of cDNA or gDNA derived from T cells, B-cell-depleted T cells, or PBMCs. Where available, HLA class I and class II types were taken from metadata supplied by the sample provider and were not determined by assay-based typing. The samples were drawn from the first 160 participants of the ongoing ImmuneRACE study and from 1,254 subjects provided by 6 global collaborators. Sample metadata almost always included a de-identified subject ID, COVID-19 status, age in years and sex.

The immunoSEQ Assay, a bias-controlled multiplex PCR, was used to amplify TCRbeta CDR3 regions from genomic DNA. Processing in the source paper ran as follows. The number of nucleated cells in each sample was estimated from the amplification of reference gene primers within the assay. Sequence reads were collapsed and filtered to measure the absolute abundance of every unique TCRbeta CDR3 rearrangement. For each sample, productive Simpson clonality was calculated by taking the square root of Simpson's diversity index across productive rearrangements. TCRdb took over this immuneACCESS table, retaining in-frame rearrangements with V and J assigned. Such tables are incomplete; in checked studies, under half of the missing clones stem from an unresolved V gene, and the remainder is unexplained. Clonal size and the V and J genes are those of that table, whereas D and trimming came from the DNA. In this sample the table shows 150,000 to 200,000 clones, 75% to 90% of which occur a single time. The ten biggest clones cover roughly 2.2% of the sample.

The germline V gene (reference sequence) sets CDR1 to LNHNV and CDR2 to YYDKDF. Spanning cysteine to phenylalanine, the CDR3 consists of 16 amino acids. Only the CDR3 part of the read is kept: 48 bases, read in frame from the first base. Between the V and J ends, shortened by 0 bases and 7 bases respectively, the junction contains 13 bases. The collaborating institutions used their own protocols to collect whole blood in K2EDTA tubes. For TCRbeta analysis, collaborators shipped samples in one of three forms: frozen whole blood, isolated PBMCs, or DNA extracted from either of those sample types. What the work shows at the level of the full study, not this receptor alone: Clinical and demographic metadata were provided uncurated, with the amount varying by source and participant.

As regards this clone: This receptor's antigen is unknown. The input lacks base qualities; no much larger clone sits a single base away.

The TCR sequence derives from a man in his 70s with active or convalescent COVID-19. The chain is assembled from TRBV15 and TRBJ1-6; the D gene identity is not certain. Sequencing input: peripheral blood. Here is the DNA: TGTGCCACCAGCAGAGATCCTGCGCGCCTGAATTCACCCCTCCACTTT. The encoded protein is CATSRDPARLNSPLHF.